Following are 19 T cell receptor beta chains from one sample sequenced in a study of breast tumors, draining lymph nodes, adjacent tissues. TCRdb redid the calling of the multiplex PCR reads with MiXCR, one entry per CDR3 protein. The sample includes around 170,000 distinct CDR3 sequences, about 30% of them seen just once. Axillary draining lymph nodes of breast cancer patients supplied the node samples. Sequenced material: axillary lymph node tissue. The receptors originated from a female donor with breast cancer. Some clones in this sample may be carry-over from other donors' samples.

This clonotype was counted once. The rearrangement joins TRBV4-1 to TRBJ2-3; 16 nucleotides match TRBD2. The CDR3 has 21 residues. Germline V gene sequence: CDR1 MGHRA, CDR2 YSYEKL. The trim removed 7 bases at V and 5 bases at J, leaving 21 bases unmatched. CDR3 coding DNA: TGCGCCAGCACCTTAGTATCCGCGGGACTAGCGGGAGGGCCGTTGAGAGATACGCAGTATTTT. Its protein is CASTLVSAGLAGGPLRDTQYF.

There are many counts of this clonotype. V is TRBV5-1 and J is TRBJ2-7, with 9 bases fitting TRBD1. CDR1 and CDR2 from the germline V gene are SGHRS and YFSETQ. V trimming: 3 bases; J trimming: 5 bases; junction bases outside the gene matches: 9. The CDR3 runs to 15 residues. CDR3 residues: CASSSLDRGRNEQYF. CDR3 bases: TGCGCCAGCAGCTCCCTGGACAGGGGAAGGAACGAGCAGTACTTC.

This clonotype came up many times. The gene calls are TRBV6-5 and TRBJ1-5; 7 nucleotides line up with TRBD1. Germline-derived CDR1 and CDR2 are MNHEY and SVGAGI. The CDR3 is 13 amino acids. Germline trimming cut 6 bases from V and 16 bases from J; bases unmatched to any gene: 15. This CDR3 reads CASSPDPRDRKHF. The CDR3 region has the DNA TGTGCCAGCAGCCCTGATCCCCGGGACAGAAAACATTTT.

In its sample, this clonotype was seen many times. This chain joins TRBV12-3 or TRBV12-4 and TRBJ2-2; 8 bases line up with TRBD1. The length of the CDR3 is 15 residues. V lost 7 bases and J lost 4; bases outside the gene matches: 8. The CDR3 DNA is TGTGCCAGCACTACCAGGGGGCATAGCACCGGGGAGCTGTTTTTT. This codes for CASTTRGHSTGELFF.

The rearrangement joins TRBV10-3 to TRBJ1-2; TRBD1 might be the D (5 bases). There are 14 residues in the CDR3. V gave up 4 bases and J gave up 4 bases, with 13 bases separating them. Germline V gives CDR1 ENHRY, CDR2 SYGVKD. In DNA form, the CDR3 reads TGTGCCATCAGTGTAGGGCAGGGAGGCTATGGCTACACCTTC. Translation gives CAISVGQGGYGYTF.

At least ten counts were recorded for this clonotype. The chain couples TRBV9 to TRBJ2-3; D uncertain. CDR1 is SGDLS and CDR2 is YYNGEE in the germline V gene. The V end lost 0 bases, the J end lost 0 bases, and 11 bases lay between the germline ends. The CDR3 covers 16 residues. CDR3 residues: CASSVVWQSSTDTQYF. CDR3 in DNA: TGTGCCAGCAGCGTAGTTTGGCAGAGCAGCACAGATACGCAGTATTTT.

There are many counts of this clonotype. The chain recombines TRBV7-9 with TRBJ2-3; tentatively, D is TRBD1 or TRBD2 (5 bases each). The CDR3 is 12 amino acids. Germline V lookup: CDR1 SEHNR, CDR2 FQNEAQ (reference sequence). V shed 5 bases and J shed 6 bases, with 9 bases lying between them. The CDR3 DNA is TGTGCCAGCAGCCCGGGGCTGGATACGCAGTATTTT. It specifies CASSPGLDTQYF.

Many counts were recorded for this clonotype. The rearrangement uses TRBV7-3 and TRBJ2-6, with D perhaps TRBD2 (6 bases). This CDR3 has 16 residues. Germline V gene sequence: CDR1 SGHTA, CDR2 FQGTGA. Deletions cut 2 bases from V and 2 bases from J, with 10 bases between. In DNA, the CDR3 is TGTGCCAGCAGCTTAGGGGGGAACGCTGGGGCCAACGTCCTGACTTTC. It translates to CASSLGGNAGANVLTF.

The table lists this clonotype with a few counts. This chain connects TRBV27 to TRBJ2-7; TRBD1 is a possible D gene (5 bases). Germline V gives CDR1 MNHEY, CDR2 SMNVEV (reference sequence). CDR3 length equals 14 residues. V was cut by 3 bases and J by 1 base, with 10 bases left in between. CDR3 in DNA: TGTGCCAGCAGTTTCTACCAGGGTTCCTACGAGCAGTACTTC. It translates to CASSFYQGSYEQYF.

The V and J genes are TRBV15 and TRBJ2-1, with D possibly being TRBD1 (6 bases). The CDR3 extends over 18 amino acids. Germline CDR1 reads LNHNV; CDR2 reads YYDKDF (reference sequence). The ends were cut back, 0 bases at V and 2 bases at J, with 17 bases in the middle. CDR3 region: CATSRDTIGGRPYNEQFF. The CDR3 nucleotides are TGTGCCACCAGCAGAGACACGATTGGGGGCCGCCCCTACAATGAGCAGTTCTTC. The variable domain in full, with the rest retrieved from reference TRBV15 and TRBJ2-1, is DAMVIQNPRYQVTQFGKPVTLSCSQTLNHNVMYWYQQKSSQAPKLLFHYYDKDFNNEADTPDNFQSRRPNTSFCFLDIRSPGLGDTAMYLCATSRDTIGGRPYNEQFFGPGTRLTVL.

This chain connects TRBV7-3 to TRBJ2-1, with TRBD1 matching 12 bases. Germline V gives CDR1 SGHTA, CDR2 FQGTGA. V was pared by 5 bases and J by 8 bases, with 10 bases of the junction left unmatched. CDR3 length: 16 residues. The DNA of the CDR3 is TGTGCCAGCAGCCTTACCGGGACAGGGGGCCTCTATGAGCAGTTCTTC. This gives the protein CASSLTGTGGLYEQFF.

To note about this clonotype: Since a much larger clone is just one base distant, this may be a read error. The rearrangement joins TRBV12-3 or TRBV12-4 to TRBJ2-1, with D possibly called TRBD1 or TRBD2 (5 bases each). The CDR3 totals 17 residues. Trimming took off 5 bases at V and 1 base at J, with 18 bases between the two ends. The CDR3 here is CASSIPTGGWSYNEQFF. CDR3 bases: TGTGCCAGCAGTATACCGACTGGGGGTTGGTCCTACAATGAGCAGTTCTTC.

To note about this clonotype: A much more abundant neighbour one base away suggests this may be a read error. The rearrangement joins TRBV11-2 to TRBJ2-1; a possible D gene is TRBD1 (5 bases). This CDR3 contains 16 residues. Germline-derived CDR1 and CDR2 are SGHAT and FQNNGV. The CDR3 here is CASSLAQGPSYNEQLF. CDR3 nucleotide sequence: TGTGCCAGCAGCTTAGCCCAGGGTCCATCCTACAATGAGCAGCTCTTC.

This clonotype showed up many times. The CDR3 DNA sequence: TGTGCCAGCAGCTTAGTCCCAGGGGACTCCTACAATGAGCAGTTCTTC. Residues: CASSLVPGDSYNEQFF. J is TRBJ2-1 and V is TRBV11-2, with a weak D call TRBD1 (6 bases). V dropped 1 base and J dropped 0 bases, with 10 bases sitting between them. Germline loops: CDR1 SGHAT, CDR2 FQNNGV. The CDR3 length is 16 residues.

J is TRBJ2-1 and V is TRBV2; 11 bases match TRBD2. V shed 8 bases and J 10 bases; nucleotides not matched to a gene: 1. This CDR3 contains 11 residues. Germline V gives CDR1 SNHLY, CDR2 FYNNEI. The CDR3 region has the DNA TGTGCCAGCCGACTAGCGGGGGAGCAGTTCTTC. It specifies CASRLAGEQFF.

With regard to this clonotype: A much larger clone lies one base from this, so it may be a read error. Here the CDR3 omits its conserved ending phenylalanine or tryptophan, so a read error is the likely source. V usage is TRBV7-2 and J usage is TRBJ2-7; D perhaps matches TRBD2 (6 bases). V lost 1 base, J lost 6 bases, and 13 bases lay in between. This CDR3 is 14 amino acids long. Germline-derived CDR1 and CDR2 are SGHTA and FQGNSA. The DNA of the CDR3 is TGTGCCAGCAGCTTAGAGAGGGTTAGCGGCGAGCAGTACCTC. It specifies CASSLERVSGEQYL.

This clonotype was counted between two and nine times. CDR3 sequence reads: CASSHKGDRGIYEQYF. Written as DNA, the CDR3 is TGTGCCAGCAGTCACAAAGGGGACAGGGGAATCTACGAGCAGTACTTC. The chain uses TRBV6-2 or TRBV6-3 and TRBJ2-7; 10 nucleotides line up with TRBD1. Germline-derived CDR1 and CDR2 are MNHEY and SVGEGT. With V trimmed by 5 bases and J by 3 bases, 10 bases remained unmatched. This CDR3 spans 16 amino acids.

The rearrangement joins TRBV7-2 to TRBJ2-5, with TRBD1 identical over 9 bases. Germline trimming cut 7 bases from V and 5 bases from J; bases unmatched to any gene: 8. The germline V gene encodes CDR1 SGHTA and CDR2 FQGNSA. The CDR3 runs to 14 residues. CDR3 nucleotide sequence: TGTGCCAGCACTGGGGACAGGGTCGGGGAGACCCAGTACTTC. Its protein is CASTGDRVGETQYF.

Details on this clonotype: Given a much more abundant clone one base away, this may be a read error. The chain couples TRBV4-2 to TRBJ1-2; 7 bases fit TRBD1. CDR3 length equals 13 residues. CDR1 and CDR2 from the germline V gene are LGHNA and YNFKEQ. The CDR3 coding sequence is TGTGCCAGCCGCCGACAGGGAATAAGTAGCTACGCCTTC. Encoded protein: CASRRQGISSYAF.